The 14 T cell receptor beta chains given below trace back to one sample, sequenced in a study of shared clonotypes between healthy human individuals. Clones were read by immunoSEQ multiplex PCR, and TCRdb kept only the in-frame ones, dropping some. The sample has some 2,500,000 clones, 93% seen once. The sequenced material came from naive CD4+ T cells from PBMCs. The subset was: CD45RA+ positively selected. The receptors stem from a man aged 18-30 years in good health. Some clones in this sample may be carry-over from other donors' samples.

For the CDR3, the DNA is TGTGCCAGCAGCTTAGCGGCTCTGGGGTCGTACGAGCAGTACTTC. Residues: CASSLAALGSYEQYF. The J gene is TRBJ2-7, the V gene TRBV7-2; no clear D. CDR3 length equals 15 residues. Germline CDR1 and CDR2: SGHTA and FQGNSA. V was pared by 0 bases and J by 4 bases, with 13 bases between.

This clone was counted a few times. This chain connects TRBV18 to TRBJ1-4, with 8 positions matching TRBD1. The CDR3 spans 17 residues. Germline V gives CDR1 KGHSH, CDR2 LQKENI. V lost 3 bases and J lost 0; bases outside the gene matches: 6. In nucleotides, the CDR3 is TGTGCCAGCTCACCCCCAGACAGGGGTGCAACTAATGAAAAACTGTTTTTT. It specifies CASSPPDRGATNEKLFF.

The chain joins TRBV9 to TRBJ2-2; D is undetermined. CDR1 SGDLS and CDR2 YYNGEE come from the germline V gene. V was clipped by 4 bases and J by 14 bases, with 21 bases between them. The CDR3 runs 14 residues. The CDR3 spells CASSYGRASDSLFF. For the CDR3, the DNA is TGTGCCAGCAGCTACGGTCGGGCGTCCGATTCTCTGTTTTTT.

The V gene is TRBV30, the J gene TRBJ2-2; the D call may be TRBD1 or TRBD2 (5 bases each). In germline, CDR1 is GTSNPN, CDR2 SVGIG (reference sequence). CDR3 length equals 17 residues. Trimming cost V 5 bases and J 1 base, with 20 bases left between them. CDR3 loop: CAWGGVKRGRNTGELFF. The CDR3 DNA follows: TGTGCCTGGGGGGGAGTAAAGCGAGGGAGGAACACCGGGGAGCTGTTTTTT.

This chain uses TRBV6-5 with TRBJ1-2; TRBD1 matches 7 bases. Looked up from germline, CDR1 is MNHEY and CDR2 is SVGAGI. Trimming cost V 6 bases and J 0 bases; bases outside gene matches: 7. This CDR3 region has 15 residues. The CDR3 DNA sequence: TGTGCCAGCAGGCGAGCGGACAGGCCTAACTATGGCTACACCTTC. Its translation is CASRRADRPNYGYTF.

The chain carries TRBV10-1 and TRBJ1-3, with D unresolved. Between the trimmed V and J ends, which lost 3 bases and 0 bases, there was a span of 9 bases. The CDR3 is made up of 15 amino acids. Germline-derived CDR1 and CDR2 are WNHNN and SYGVQD (reference sequence). The CDR3 loop is CASSENTASGNTIYF. DNA for the CDR3: TGCGCCAGCAGTGAAAACACAGCCTCTGGAAACACCATATATTTT.

The chain joins TRBV5-1 to TRBJ2-2; weak D call: TRBD1 (6 bases). The germline V gene encodes CDR1 SGHRS and CDR2 YFSETQ. V gave up 5 bases and J gave up 0 bases, with 23 bases separating them. This CDR3 is 19 amino acids long. CDR3 sequence: CASRELGRRTAANTGELFF. The CDR3 DNA sequence: TGCGCCAGCAGAGAGTTGGGACGGCGGACAGCCGCGAACACCGGGGAGCTGTTTTTT.

The J gene is TRBJ2-2, the V gene TRBV7-9; 13 bases are a match to TRBD2. With 2 bases clipped from V and 6 bases from J, the junction kept 6 bases outside the gene matches. The germline CDR1 and CDR2 sequences are SEHNR and FQNEAQ (reference sequence). The CDR3 spans 17 residues. CDR3 protein: CASSLTSGRAKAGELFF. The CDR3 DNA is TGTGCCAGCAGCTTAACTAGCGGGAGGGCCAAGGCCGGGGAGCTGTTTTTT.

This chain links TRBV29-1 with TRBJ2-3, with 10 bases identical to TRBD2. The CDR3 loop spans 19 amino acids. The V segment lost 7 bases and the J segment 4 bases; nucleotides outside the gene matches: 23. Per germline, CDR1 SQVTM and CDR2 ANQGSEA. In DNA form, the CDR3 reads TGCAGCGCCTGGATGCTAGCGGGAGATTGGTACGACAAGGCAGATACGCAGTATTTT. This sequence encodes CSAWMLAGDWYDKADTQYF.

This clone was observed once. V gene TRBV15 combines with J gene TRBJ1-4, with TRBD1 matching 8 bases. The CDR3 covers 15 residues. The germline gives CDR1 LNHNV, CDR2 YYDKDF (reference sequence). J gave up 5 bases and V 2 bases, and 4 bases lay outside the gene matches. The CDR3 DNA is TGTGCCACCAGCAGAACCGGGACAGGCAATGAAAAACTGTTTTTT. Its translation: CATSRTGTGNEKLFF.

Concerning this clone itself: Other DNA sequences in the sample encode the same CDR3. The V call is TRBV5-1, the J call TRBJ2-5, with TRBD2 matching 8 bases. CDR1 and CDR2 (germline): SGHRS, YFSETQ. This CDR3 region has 14 residues. V lost 4 bases and J lost 3; bases outside the gene matches: 5. The CDR3 nucleotides are TGCGCCAGCAGCCCAAGAGCGGGAGAAGAGACCCAGTACTTC. Translated, it gives CASSPRAGEETQYF.

The chain joins TRBV30 to TRBJ2-1, with D tentatively TRBD2 (6 bases). The V gene's germline CDR1 is GTSNPN and CDR2 SVGIG (reference sequence). The germline V and J ends were trimmed by 3 bases and 8 bases, with 20 bases remaining between them. There are 15 residues in the CDR3. The CDR3 DNA reads TGTGCCTGGAGGCGTGTGTGGGCGGAGGGCGATGAGCAGTTCTTC. It codes for CAWRRVWAEGDEQFF.

The chain carries TRBV28 and TRBJ1-1; weak D call: TRBD1 (5 bases). Germline assignment: CDR1 MDHEN and CDR2 SYDVKM. The CDR3 runs to 13 residues. Trimming cost V 2 bases and J 6 bases, with 10 bases left between them. The CDR3 loop is CASSLAGYAEAFF. DNA of the CDR3: TGTGCCAGCAGTTTAGCAGGGTACGCTGAAGCTTTCTTT.

J is TRBJ2-7 and V is TRBV7-3; TRBD2 might be the D (5 bases). Germline-derived CDR1 and CDR2 are SGHTA and FQGTGA. CDR3 length: 14 amino acids. V was pared by 5 bases and J by 3 bases, with 14 bases between. The chain's CDR3 is CASSKTPGVYEQYF. The DNA for the CDR3 is TGTGCCAGCAGCAAAACGCCCGGGGTCTACGAGCAGTACTTC.